The present entry profiles one T cell receptor beta chain with its context. What it recognizes is unknown. Some clones are missing from TCRdb's copy, which holds only in-frame ones; the method was immunoSEQ multiplex PCR. The sample lists around 150,000 clones, 85% to 90% occurring once. This record belongs to a study of cytomegalovirus exposure and HLA in healthy donors. Overall study findings and caveats: According to reports, the classifier identified cytomegalovirus status with high specificity and sensitivity. In vitro checks showed that a few CMV-associated chains really do target CMV antigens. TCR sequences were mostly rare, though some public TCRs occurred in many donors.

Sequencing was done on a sample of PBMCs. The receptor comes from a man between 18 and 35 years old in good health and CMV-seropositive.

The CDR3, as DNA: TGTGCCAGCAGCGTAGAGGGCGGGAGCACAGATACGCAGTATTTT. Protein sequence: CASSVEGGSTDTQYF. The chain has TRBV9 and TRBJ2-3, with D possibly matching TRBD2 (5 bases). The V gene's germline CDR1 is SGDLS and CDR2 YYNGEE. With 0 bases removed from V and 0 bases from J, the gap between germline ends came to 8 bases. This CDR3 is built from 15 residues.